This is a list of T cell receptor beta chains from one sample in a study of blood T cell repertoires in COVID-19. The table came from immunoSEQ multiplex PCR; TCRdb's copy has only in-frame clones and leaves some out. Here the sample spans 150,000 to 160,000 clones, just under 85% being singletons. The specimen sequenced was peripheral blood. The receptors derive from a woman in her sixties with acute or convalescent COVID-19. CDR3s include the opening cysteine and the closing phenylalanine or tryptophan. Fields, in order: clone size, J gene, D gene, V gene, CDR3 DNA, CDR3 protein. D genes are given only for firm matches. Some rows mark clone size as missing; the rest say once, few, many or name a class of expanded clone.

>NA|TRBJ2-3|TRBD1|TRBV10-3
TGTGCCATCAGTGAGTCAGGGACAGGGTTAAGCACAGATACGCAGTATTTT
CAISESGTGLSTDTQYF
>NA|TRBJ1-4|NA|TRBV6-5
TGTGCCAGCAGTTCATCGGGAAATGAAAAACTGTTTTTT
CASSSSGNEKLFF
>NA|TRBJ1-1|NA|TRBV7-9
TGTGCCAGCAGCTGGGAGGCTTACACTGAAGCTTTCTTT
CASSWEAYTEAFF
>NA|TRBJ1-1|NA|TRBV7-9
TGTGCCAGCACCTTACAGGGCCAGGGGAACACTGAAGCTTTCTTT
CASTLQGQGNTEAFF
>NA|TRBJ1-2|NA|TRBV6-5
TGTGCCAGCAGTACCCCAGGGGAAGCTAACTATGGCTACACCTTC
CASSTPGEANYGYTF
>once|TRBJ1-2|NA|TRBV6-5
TGTGCCAGCAGTTACGTCGGGCAGGGGAGCTATGGCTACACCTTC
CASSYVGQGSYGYTF
>NA|TRBJ1-2|NA|TRBV6-6
TGTGCCAGCAGCGAAAGCAGGGGACGGGGTTATGGCTACACCTTC
CASSESRGRGYGYTF
>NA|TRBJ2-5|TRBD2|TRBV3-1/TRBV3-2
TGTGCCAGCAGCCGCGGACTAGCGGGGGGGCAAGAGACCCAGTACTTC
CASSRGLAGGQETQYF
>NA|TRBJ1-5|NA|TRBV6-2/TRBV6-3
TGTGCCAGCAGTCACCTCGGTCAGCCCCAGCATTTT
CASSHLGQPQHF
>NA|TRBJ1-6|NA|TRBV4-1
TGCGCCAGCAGCCAAGTAGGTACAGGGCTGGTTTCACCCCTCCACTTT
CASSQVGTGLVSPLHF
>NA|TRBJ1-2|NA|TRBV5-1
TGCGCCAGCAGCTTGGGTCAGGGGTTTAACTATGGCTACACCTTC
CASSLGQGFNYGYTF
>NA|TRBJ2-5|TRBD2|TRBV6-5
TGTGCCAGCAGGAGCGGGGGGGCGGAAGAGACCCAGTACTTC
CASRSGGAEETQYF
>NA|TRBJ1-4|NA|TRBV21-1
TGTGCCGGCCCCTCGGAGGAGTTGAGTGAAAAACTGTTTTTT
CAGPSEELSEKLFF
>NA|TRBJ2-1|TRBD2|TRBV18
TGTGCCAGCTCACCACAGCGGGGGGGGTACAATGAGCAGTTCTTC
CASSPQRGGYNEQFF
>NA|TRBJ2-3|TRBD2|TRBV30
TGTGCCTGGAGTGTATGGTCCGGGCTAGCGGGGAAAAATACGCAGTATTTT
CAWSVWSGLAGKNTQYF
>NA|TRBJ2-4|NA|TRBV2
TGTGCCAGCAGTGCTGTGGCCAAAAACATTCAGTACTTC
CASSAVAKNIQYF
>NA|TRBJ2-1|NA|TRBV3-1/TRBV3-2
TGTGCCAGCAGCCAAGGAACAGGGATCAATGAGCAGTTCTTC
CASSQGTGINEQFF
>NA|TRBJ2-7|NA|TRBV4-1
TGCGCCAGCAGCCACTACGGGGGGCTATACGAGCAGTACTTC
CASSHYGGLYEQYF
>NA|TRBJ2-2|TRBD2|TRBV5-4
TGTGCCAGCCTAGCGGGGGGAGGAACCGGGGAGCTGTTTTTT
CASLAGGGTGELFF
>NA|TRBJ2-3|TRBD2|TRBV10-3
TGTGCCATCAGTGACACCCCGGGACTAGCGCCGGCTTCTCATACGCAGTATTTT
CAISDTPGLAPASHTQYF
>NA|TRBJ2-7|TRBD1|TRBV6-5
TGTGCCAGCAGTTACTCGGGACAGGGGATATACGAGCAGTACTTC
CASSYSGQGIYEQYF
>NA|TRBJ2-6|TRBD1|TRBV28
TGTGCCAGCAGTCCCCAGGGGGTTCGGGCCAACGTCCTGACTTTC
CASSPQGVRANVLTF
>NA|TRBJ1-4|TRBD1|TRBV28
TGTGCCAGCAGCAAGGGACAGGGAAGGGAAAAACTGTTTTTT
CASSKGQGREKLFF
>once|TRBJ1-5|TRBD1|TRBV5-8
TGTGCCAGCAGCCCCGGCTGGGACAGGAGCAATCAGCCCCAGCATTTT
CASSPGWDRSNQPQHF
>NA|TRBJ2-7|NA|TRBV9
TGTGCCAGCAGCGTAGAGGGGGACCAGACCTACGAGCAGTACTTC
CASSVEGDQTYEQYF
>NA|TRBJ1-6|TRBD1|TRBV3-1/TRBV3-2
TGTGCCAGCAGCTATAGACAGGGTTTGAATTCACCCCTCCACTTT
CASSYRQGLNSPLHF
>once|TRBJ1-5|NA|TRBV19
TGTGCCAGTAGTATAGGGAGAGGGCCCTCTCGCAATCAGCCCCAGCATTTT
CASSIGRGPSRNQPQHF
>NA|TRBJ1-2|NA|TRBV21-1
TGTGCCAGCAGCAAAAGGGGTAACTATGGCTACACCTTC
CASSKRGNYGYTF
>NA|TRBJ2-1|NA|TRBV5-1
TGCGCCAGCAGCCCTACTTTCGGTGAGCAGTTCTTC
CASSPTFGEQFF
>NA|TRBJ2-7|NA|TRBV5-1
TGCGCCAGCAGCGGCGTACAGGGTTACGAGCAGTACTTC
CASSGVQGYEQYF
>NA|TRBJ2-5|TRBD1|TRBV19
TGTGCCAGTAGTATCTCCCCCGGGACAGGAAAAGAGACCCAGTACTTC
CASSISPGTGKETQYF
>NA|TRBJ1-1|TRBD1|TRBV29-1
TGCAGCGTTGGGCAGGGGGTAGCTTTCTTT
CSVGQGVAFF
>NA|TRBJ1-6|NA|TRBV30
TGTGCCTGGAGTGTACGAAAGGGGTCCAGCTATAATTCACCCCTCCACTTT
CAWSVRKGSSYNSPLHF
>NA|TRBJ1-2|TRBD1|TRBV6-5
TGTGCCAGCAGTTACCTGGGACAGGGTTATGGCTACACCTTC
CASSYLGQGYGYTF
>NA|TRBJ1-2|NA|TRBV6-5
TGTGCCAGCAGTTCCGGGTCTCGGGGCTATGGCTACACCTTC
CASSSGSRGYGYTF
>many|TRBJ1-5|NA|TRBV19
TGTGCCAGTAGGCTGATGCAGTATAGCAATCAGCCCCAGCATTTT
CASRLMQYSNQPQHF
>few|TRBJ2-2|NA|TRBV7-3
TGTGCCAGCAGCCGCTATTACCGGGGTCGTACGAACACCGGGGAGCTGTTTTTT
CASSRYYRGRTNTGELFF
>NA|TRBJ1-5|NA|TRBV19
TGTGCCAGTAATATACAGGGTTTAGGAGAGAGTAGCAATCAGCCCCAGCATTTT
CASNIQGLGESSNQPQHF
>NA|TRBJ1-5|NA|TRBV4-1
TGCGCCAGCAGCCAAACAGGCTTAGGTAGTCAGCCCCAGCATTTT
CASSQTGLGSQPQHF
>NA|TRBJ1-1|NA|TRBV19
TGTGCCAGTAGTCTTAACACTGAAGCTTTCTTT
CASSLNTEAFF
>NA|TRBJ1-4|TRBD1|TRBV12-3/TRBV12-4
TGTGCCAGCAGGCCAGGGGGGAGGGAAAAACTGTTTTTT
CASRPGGREKLFF
>NA|TRBJ1-2|TRBD1|TRBV30
TGTGCCTGCGGGGGGACAGGGTTCGAATATGGCTACACCTTC
CACGGTGFEYGYTF
>NA|TRBJ1-6|TRBD1|TRBV6-5
TGTGCCAGCAGAAGAAACAGGGGCTATAATTCACCCCTCCACTTT
CASRRNRGYNSPLHF
>NA|TRBJ1-2|TRBD1|TRBV5-1
TGCGCCAGCAGTCGGGACAGTGATAACTATGGCTACACCTTC
CASSRDSDNYGYTF
>NA|TRBJ1-5|TRBD1|TRBV18
TGTGCCAGCTCACCGAACAGGGGGCGCGATCAGCCCCAGCATTTT
CASSPNRGRDQPQHF
>NA|TRBJ1-5|TRBD1|TRBV29-1
TGCAGCGTGGGACAGGGGGGGAATCAGCCCCAGCATTTT
CSVGQGGNQPQHF
>many|TRBJ1-4|NA|TRBV7-9
TGTGCCAGCAGCTTCAGACAGGAGACCGAAAAACTGTTTTTT
CASSFRQETEKLFF